This is a list of T cell receptor beta chains from one sample in a study of blood T cell repertoires in COVID-19. Data came from immunoSEQ multiplex PCR; TCRdb stores just in-frame clones and leaves some out. The top ten hold about 7% of the sample, which has some 350,000 clones, 88% seen once. Sequencing used peripheral blood. The source is a woman between 65 and 79 years old with COVID-19, enrolled during active disease. CDR3s include the opening cysteine and the closing phenylalanine or tryptophan. The D gene is left open where the match is weak. Part of the rows lack a size; the others show once, few, many or a class for expanded clones.

cdr3_aa: CASSRTRDIYTEAFF; cdr3_nt: TGTGCCAGCAGTCGAACCCGGGACATATACACTGAAGCTTTCTTT; v_call: TRBV7-2; j_call: TRBJ1-1; clone_size: .; d_call: .
cdr3_aa: CSASRQGANYGYTF; cdr3_nt: TGCAGTGCTAGTAGACAGGGGGCAAACTATGGCTACACCTTC; v_call: TRBV20-1; j_call: TRBJ1-2; clone_size: .; d_call: TRBD1
cdr3_aa: CASSLGGTGGYEQYF; cdr3_nt: TGCGCCAGCAGCTTGGGCGGGACAGGGGGCTACGAGCAGTACTTC; v_call: TRBV5-1; j_call: TRBJ2-7; clone_size: few; d_call: TRBD1
cdr3_aa: CANLGQGGYGYTF; cdr3_nt: TGTGCCAACCTAGGACAGGGTGGCTATGGCTACACCTTC; v_call: TRBV15; j_call: TRBJ1-2; clone_size: once; d_call: TRBD1
cdr3_aa: CAWSVSSGNTIYF; cdr3_nt: TGTGCCTGGAGTGTGAGCTCTGGAAACACCATATATTTT; v_call: TRBV30; j_call: TRBJ1-3; clone_size: .; d_call: .
cdr3_aa: CASSSTGTTLSSYNEQFF; cdr3_nt: TGTGCCAGTAGCAGTACCGGGACTACCCTTAGCTCCTACAATGAGCAGTTCTTC; v_call: TRBV19; j_call: TRBJ2-1; clone_size: .; d_call: TRBD2
cdr3_aa: CASSPGPSGGYTF; cdr3_nt: TGTGCCAGCAGCCCAGGGCCTTCTGGGGGCTACACCTTC; v_call: TRBV3-1/TRBV3-2; j_call: TRBJ1-2; clone_size: .; d_call: .
cdr3_aa: CASSYPDREAFF; cdr3_nt: TGTGCCAGCAGTTACCCCGACAGGGAAGCTTTCTTT; v_call: TRBV6-2/TRBV6-3; j_call: TRBJ1-1; clone_size: .; d_call: .
cdr3_aa: CASSPGQGGEQYF; cdr3_nt: TGTGCCAGCAGTCCCGGACAGGGTGGCGAGCAGTACTTC; v_call: TRBV12-3/TRBV12-4; j_call: TRBJ2-7; clone_size: .; d_call: TRBD1
cdr3_aa: CASSQDSTGAGYTF; cdr3_nt: TGTGCCAGCAGCCAAGATTCCACAGGGGCTGGCTACACCTTC; v_call: TRBV4-2; j_call: TRBJ1-2; clone_size: .; d_call: TRBD1
cdr3_aa: CASSLSGGTTDTQYF; cdr3_nt: TGTGCCAGCAGCCTTTCGGGGGGGACCACAGATACGCAGTATTTT; v_call: TRBV6-1; j_call: TRBJ2-3; clone_size: .; d_call: TRBD2
cdr3_aa: CASSIEAGGTTGELFF; cdr3_nt: TGTGCCAGTAGTATAGAAGCGGGGGGGACGACCGGGGAGCTGTTTTTT; v_call: TRBV19; j_call: TRBJ2-2; clone_size: .; d_call: TRBD2
cdr3_aa: CASRGFGTGDYEQYF; cdr3_nt: TGTGCCAGCAGGGGATTTGGGACAGGGGACTACGAGCAGTACTTC; v_call: TRBV2; j_call: TRBJ2-7; clone_size: .; d_call: TRBD1
cdr3_aa: CASSTPGQGGNTIYF; cdr3_nt: TGTGCCAGCAGCACCCCGGGACAGGGCGGAAACACCATATATTTT; v_call: TRBV7-2; j_call: TRBJ1-3; clone_size: .; d_call: TRBD1
cdr3_aa: CASSYSGATEAFF; cdr3_nt: TGTGCCAGCAGTTACAGTGGGGCCACTGAAGCTTTCTTT; v_call: TRBV6-2/TRBV6-3; j_call: TRBJ1-1; clone_size: .; d_call: .
cdr3_aa: CASSPTTVYEQYF; cdr3_nt: TGCGCCAGCAGTCCCACAACAGTCTACGAGCAGTACTTC; v_call: TRBV4-1; j_call: TRBJ2-7; clone_size: once; d_call: .
cdr3_aa: CASSLTGESGYTF; cdr3_nt: TGTGCCAGCAGTTTGACAGGGGAGAGCGGCTACACCTTC; v_call: TRBV12-3/TRBV12-4; j_call: TRBJ1-2; clone_size: once; d_call: TRBD1
cdr3_aa: CASGQGYMNTEAFF; cdr3_nt: TGTGCCAGCGGACAGGGGTATATGAACACTGAAGCTTTCTTT; v_call: TRBV9; j_call: TRBJ1-1; clone_size: .; d_call: TRBD1
cdr3_aa: CASSEGLAGAYEQYF; cdr3_nt: TGCGCCAGCAGTGAGGGGCTAGCGGGGGCCTACGAGCAGTACTTC; v_call: TRBV10-1; j_call: TRBJ2-7; clone_size: .; d_call: TRBD2
cdr3_aa: CASSLGGPLSSYNEQFF; cdr3_nt: TGTGCCAGCAGCTTGGGAGGGCCGCTGAGCTCCTACAATGAGCAGTTCTTC; v_call: TRBV5-4; j_call: TRBJ2-1; clone_size: .; d_call: .
cdr3_aa: CASSRTGGGTGELFF; cdr3_nt: TGCGCCAGCAGTCGGACAGGGGGCGGGACCGGGGAGCTGTTTTTT; v_call: TRBV10-2; j_call: TRBJ2-2; clone_size: .; d_call: TRBD1
cdr3_aa: CASSQGQGPLEAFF; cdr3_nt: TGTGCCAGCAGCCAGGGACAGGGTCCTTTGGAAGCTTTCTTT; v_call: TRBV3-1/TRBV3-2; j_call: TRBJ1-1; clone_size: .; d_call: TRBD1
cdr3_aa: CASSRDTQETQYF; cdr3_nt: TGCGCCAGCAGTCGGGACACTCAAGAGACCCAGTACTTC; v_call: TRBV5-1; j_call: TRBJ2-5; clone_size: .; d_call: .
cdr3_aa: CASSRAPNYGYTF; cdr3_nt: TGTGCCAGCAGCAGGGCCCCTAACTATGGCTACACCTTC; v_call: TRBV19; j_call: TRBJ1-2; clone_size: .; d_call: .